What follows is one T cell receptor (beta chain) and its context. This sample was included in a study of control samples from healthy donors and cancer patients. TCRdb keeps only in-frame clones here, not all; method: immunoSEQ multiplex PCR. The sample lists around 70,000 clones; about 83% were seen once. CDR3 size: 20 residues. The V and J ends lost 3 bases and 5 bases, in that order; junction bases with no gene match: 21. The genes are TRBV23-1 and TRBJ1-2; 10 bases are a match to TRBD1. TRBV23-1 is assigned to the ORF class and has an uncertain function. The receptor was isolated from a man aged 55 to 70 in good health. The material sequenced was blood. CDR3 amino acids: CASSHFYQGQGLVRGYGYTF. The CDR3 DNA sequence: TGCGCCAGCAGTCACTTTTATCAGGGACAGGGGTTAGTCAGAGGGTATGGCTACACCTTC.